This TCR beta chain derives from a study of shared clonotypes between healthy human individuals. Every donor was a Caucasian adult from Nashville, Tennessee. The CDR3 runs 13 residues. Germline V gives CDR1 SGHRS, CDR2 YFSETQ. V lost 4 bases and J lost 8; bases outside the gene matches: 3. Produced via immunoSEQ multiplex PCR; TCRdb's table is partial and in-frame only. Counted here are around 990,000 clones, approximately 80% occurring once; the ten biggest clones make up about 0.94%. The TCR was taken from a man younger than 35 in good health. Some clones in this sample may be carry-over from other donors' samples. This chain joins TRBV5-1 and TRBJ2-4; TRBD1 matches 10 bases. The sample was memory CD4+ T cells from PBMCs. Subset in this sample: CD45RA-negative fraction. The CDR3 DNA reads as TGCGCCAGCAGCCCCGGACAGGGGGACATTCAGTACTTC. Amino acids: CASSPGQGDIQYF.